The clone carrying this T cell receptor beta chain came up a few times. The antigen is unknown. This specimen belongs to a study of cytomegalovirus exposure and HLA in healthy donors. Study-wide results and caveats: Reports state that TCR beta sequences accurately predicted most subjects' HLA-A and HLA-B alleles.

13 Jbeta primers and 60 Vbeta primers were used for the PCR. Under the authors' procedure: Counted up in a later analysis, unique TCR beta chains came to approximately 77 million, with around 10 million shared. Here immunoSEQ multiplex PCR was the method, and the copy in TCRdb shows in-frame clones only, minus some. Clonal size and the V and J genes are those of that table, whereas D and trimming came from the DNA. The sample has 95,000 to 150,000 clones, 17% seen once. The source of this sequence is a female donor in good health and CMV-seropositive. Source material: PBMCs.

CDR3 protein: CASSYQTGAAYNEQFF. In DNA, the CDR3 is TGTGCCAGCAGTTACCAAACAGGTGCGGCCTACAATGAGCAGTTCTTC. The rearrangement uses TRBV6-5 and TRBJ2-1; a possible D gene is TRBD1 (5 bases). Germline CDR1 MNHEY, CDR2 SVGAGI. The CDR3 is made up of 16 amino acids. V lost 2 bases and J lost 2, with 13 bases in between.